These 11 T cell receptor beta chains were sequenced from one sample in a study of OX40 agonist ivuxolimab in advanced cancers. The library was made by the immunoSEQ multiplex PCR assay. Entries here come from immuneACCESS through TCRdb and include only in-frame sequences with V and J called. Some clones fail to appear in such tables; in the studies checked, an unresolved V gene covers under half of the shortfall, and the cause of the remainder is unknown. This sample gives around 67,000 clones in total; about four fifths of them show up just once. In total, the top ten clones hold approximately 1.2% of the sample. The specimen was CD4+ or CD8+ T cells sorted from blood, collected in a trial of the OX40 agonist ivuxolimab. The receptors shown here come from an adult with an advanced solid tumor such as melanoma, head and neck, liver or kidney cancer.

The gene calls are TRBV11-2 and TRBJ2-3, with 7 bases that match TRBD2. Trimming cost V 5 bases and J 1 base; bases outside gene matches: 9. The CDR3 runs to 16 residues. CDR1 and CDR2 from the germline V gene are SGHAT and FQNNGV. In DNA form, the CDR3 reads TGTGCCAGCAGCCTAGCGGTGGGGGGGGGCACAGATACGCAGTATTTT. It specifies CASSLAVGGGTDTQYF.

The table lists this clone with a count of one. This chain uses TRBV9 with TRBJ2-7; 7 bases align to TRBD2. Unmatched junction bases numbered 6, after V lost 0 bases and J lost 6 bases. Germline loops: CDR1 SGDLS, CDR2 YYNGEE. The CDR3 sequence is 14 residues long. The CDR3 is CASSVEVAGGEQYF. The DNA of the CDR3 is TGTGCCAGCAGCGTAGAGGTAGCGGGCGGCGAGCAGTACTTC. Combining the CDR3 with reference TRBV9 and TRBJ2-7 gives the whole variable domain DSGVTQTPKHLITATGQRVTLRCSPRSGDLSVYWYQQSLDQGLQFLIQYYNGEERAKGNILERFSAQQFPDLHSELNLSSLELGDSALYFCASSVEVAGGEQYFGPGTRLTVT.

The chain employs TRBV4-1 and TRBJ1-4; tentative D call: TRBD1 (5 bases). This CDR3 spans 15 amino acids. V was cut by 0 bases and J by 7 bases, with 12 bases left in between. CDR1 and CDR2 (germline): MGHRA, YSYEKL. The CDR3 loop reads CASSQDYSQGEKLFF. For the CDR3, the DNA is TGCGCCAGCAGCCAAGACTACAGCCAGGGTGAAAAACTGTTTTTT.

The chain carries TRBV11-2 and TRBJ2-5, with D uncertain. Trimming took off 3 bases at V and 4 bases at J, with 12 bases between the two ends. This CDR3 comprises 14 residues. In germline, CDR1 is SGHAT, CDR2 FQNNGV. The CDR3 nucleotides read TGTGCCAGCAGCTTTCAGTACCGTACAGAGACCCAGTACTTC. Translation gives CASSFQYRTETQYF.

The rearrangement links TRBV23-1 to TRBJ1-5, with a weak D call TRBD1 (5 bases). TRBV23-1 is an ORF, with its function uncertain. Trimming took off 2 bases at V and 5 bases at J, with 22 bases between the two ends. This CDR3 has 18 residues. CDR3 protein: CASSQGVRQSTRHQPQHF. In DNA, the CDR3 is TGCGCCAGCAGTCAAGGGGTCCGACAGAGCACTAGACATCAGCCCCAGCATTTT.

This clone showed up many times. The chain links TRBV6-1 to TRBJ1-1; D possibly corresponds to TRBD1 (5 bases). The CDR3 loop spans 16 amino acids. The ends were cut back, 4 bases at V and 3 bases at J, with 18 bases in the middle. Germline V gene lookup returns CDR1 MNHNS and CDR2 SASEGT. The CDR3 here is CASSVGFGGSYTEAFF. The CDR3 coding sequence is TGTGCCAGCAGTGTTGGGTTTGGGGGGTCTTACACTGAAGCTTTCTTT.

The chain has TRBV5-1 and TRBJ1-2; no firm D call. The length of the CDR3 is 13 residues. Germline CDR1 SGHRS, CDR2 YFSETQ. V was shortened by 1 base and J by 6 bases, with 10 bases between the two germline ends. The CDR3 sequence is CASSLSAGNGYTF. The CDR3, as DNA: TGCGCCAGCAGCTTGTCCGCGGGGAATGGCTACACCTTC.

This chain joins TRBV9 and TRBJ1-2; the D is unclear. The CDR3 contains 12 residues. The V end lost 3 bases, the J end lost 7 bases, and 10 bases lay between the germline ends. Germline CDR1 SGDLS, CDR2 YYNGEE. The CDR3 is CASSAEAGGYTF. CDR3 in DNA: TGTGCCAGCAGCGCTGAGGCAGGTGGCTACACCTTC.

The chain recombines TRBV10-2 with TRBJ2-5; 10 bases are a match to TRBD1. CDR3 length: 15 amino acids. The germline CDR1 and CDR2 sequences are WSHSY and SAAADI. After removal of 5 bases from V and 8 bases from J, the junction contained 11 bases not matched to a gene. CDR3 loop: CASSRDRGPGLTQYF. CDR3 nucleotides: TGCGCCAGCAGTCGGGACAGGGGCCCAGGTCTAACCCAGTACTTC.

Only a few counts were recorded for this clone. The CDR3: CAWATITLGGYTF. Written as DNA, the CDR3 is TGTGCCTGGGCTACAATCACACTGGGAGGCTACACCTTC. This chain links TRBV30 with TRBJ1-2; D is uncertain. From germline, CDR1 is GTSNPN and CDR2 SVGIG (reference sequence). The CDR3 totals 13 residues. Trimming left V 5 bases short and J 8 bases short, with 18 bases between.

The chain is built from TRBV2 and TRBJ2-6; D gene ambiguous. The length of the CDR3 is 14 residues. V was trimmed by 4 bases and J by 5 bases, leaving 9 bases between them. In germline, CDR1 is SNHLY, CDR2 FYNNEI. CDR3 DNA sequence: TGTGCCAGCAGTGGAGCACCCCGGGCCAACGTCCTGACTTTC. This codes for CASSGAPRANVLTF. Full variable domain (outside the CDR3, taken from reference TRBV2 and TRBJ2-6): EPEVTQTPSHQVTQMGQEVILRCVPISNHLYFYWYRQILGQKVEFLVSFYNNEISEKSEIFDDQFSVERPDGSNFTLKIRSTKLEDSAMYFCASSGAPRANVLTFGAGSRLTVL.